The rows below give T cell receptor beta chains drawn from one sample of a study of T cells in Graves' hyperthyroidism and ophthalmopathy. MiXCR, run by TCRdb on the multiplex PCR reads, gives a single entry per CDR3 protein. The sample contains approximately 600,000 distinct CDR3 sequences, over 12% of which appear only once. Sequenced: blood. The receptors stem from a woman under 30 with Graves' ophthalmopathy. Both conserved end residues are part of each CDR3. A D gene is named only where the DNA matches it firmly. Clone size is shown for a subset of rows, as once, few, many or a class of expanded clone.

>TRBD2|.|TRBV20-1|TRBJ2-7
CSARGGTSGRYEQYF
TGCAGTGCTAGAGGCGGGACTAGCGGGAGATACGAGCAGTACTTC
>TRBD2|many|TRBV29-1|TRBJ2-3
CSVDSTSQDTQYF
TGCAGCGTTGATTCGACTAGCCAGGATACGCAGTATTTT
>TRBD1|many|TRBV6-1|TRBJ1-5
CASSGGLQQGEPQHF
TGTGCCAGCAGTGGGGGGCTTCAACAGGGGGAGCCCCAGCATTTT
>.|many|TRBV19|TRBJ2-3
CASRPPGNTDTQYF
TGTGCCAGTAGACCGCCCGGTAACACAGATACGCAGTATTTT
>.|.|TRBV5-6|TRBJ2-5
CASSFTPNSETQYF
TGTGCCAGCAGCTTTACGCCCAATTCAGAGACCCAGTACTTC
>.|many|TRBV28|TRBJ2-7
CASSFRWGSYEQYF
TGTGCCAGCAGTTTCAGGTGGGGGTCCTACGAGCAGTACTTC
>.|.|TRBV6-2/TRBV6-3|TRBJ1-4
CASSSVFFSTNEKLFF
TGTGCCAGCAGTTCCGTCTTCTTCTCAACTAATGAAAAACTGTTTTTT
>TRBD1|many|TRBV28|TRBJ2-1
CASSPTGTAWNNEQFF
TGTGCCAGCAGTCCCACCGGGACAGCGTGGAACAATGAGCAGTTCTTC
>.|.|TRBV28|TRBJ1-3
CASTNQGSSGNTIYF
TGTGCCAGCACCAACCAAGGTAGCTCTGGAAACACCATATATTTT
>.|.|TRBV11-3|TRBJ2-2
CASSYSANPNTGELFF
TGTGCCAGCAGTTACTCTGCCAACCCGAACACCGGGGAGCTGTTTTTT
>TRBD1|.|TRBV9|TRBJ2-1
CASSGTGTGPYNEQFF
TGTGCCAGCAGCGGGACCGGGACAGGGCCCTACAATGAGCAGTTCTTC
>.|many|TRBV5-1|TRBJ2-1
CASSSLALEVRQFF
TGCGCCAGCAGCTCCTTGGCCTTAGAGGTTAGACAGTTCTTC
>TRBD2|many|TRBV7-2|TRBJ2-1
CASRRGGAFSGREQFF
TGTGCCAGCAGAAGAGGGGGAGCTTTTAGCGGGAGGGAGCAGTTCTTC
>TRBD2|few|TRBV20-1|TRBJ2-1
CSATPQSGRAHFSHEQFF
TGCAGTGCTACCCCCCAAAGCGGGAGGGCCCATTTTTCACATGAGCAGTTCTTC
>TRBD2|few|TRBV19|TRBJ2-2
CATTRPTSGRRDTGELFF
TGTGCCACCACTCGCCCGACTAGCGGGAGAAGGGACACCGGGGAGCTGTTTTTT
>.|many|TRBV20-1|TRBJ1-3
CSASWPSSGNTIYF
TGCAGTGCTAGTTGGCCGAGCTCTGGAAACACCATATATTTT
>TRBD1|many|TRBV7-9|TRBJ2-7
CASSLNPRTGYSYEQYF
TGTGCCAGCAGCCTCAATCCTCGGACAGGATACTCCTACGAGCAGTACTTC
>TRBD1|.|TRBV9|TRBJ2-5
CASSVEGQGKETQYF
TGTGCCAGCAGCGTAGAGGGACAGGGGAAAGAGACCCAGTACTTC
>.|many|TRBV12-3/TRBV12-4|TRBJ1-1
CASTQGSQEAFF
TGTGCCAGCACCCAAGGTAGTCAAGAAGCTTTCTTT
>.|few|TRBV30|TRBJ1-6
CAWMGPPHSPLHF
TGTGCCTGGATGGGCCCCCCGCATTCACCCCTCCACTTT
>.|.|TRBV6-9|TRBJ1-2
CASSYMGSCTF
TGTGCCAGCAGTTACATGGGCAGCTGCACCTTC
>TRBD1|many|TRBV20-1|TRBJ2-5
CSANLGQGAIGETQYF
TGCAGTGCCAATCTCGGACAGGGGGCGATAGGAGAGACCCAGTACTTC
>.|few|TRBV20-1|TRBJ2-5
CSASPIVGTQETQYF
TGCAGTGCTAGCCCAATCGTGGGGACCCAAGAGACCCAGTACTTC
>TRBD1|few|TRBV4-3|TRBJ2-7
CASSQGDRESYEQYF
TGCGCCAGCAGCCAAGGTGACAGGGAGTCCTACGAGCAGTACTTC
>.|many|TRBV4-1|TRBJ1-5
CASSPQMGNQPQHF
TGCGCCAGCAGCCCCCAGATGGGCAATCAGCCCCAGCATTTT
>TRBD2|many|TRBV7-8|TRBJ2-5
CASSAGLAGGGQETQYF
TGTGCCAGCAGCGCGGGACTAGCGGGAGGGGGGCAAGAGACCCAGTACTTC
>TRBD2|.|TRBV10-3|TRBJ2-3
CASSFLAGGLRGTDTQYF
TGTGCCAGCAGTTTCTTAGCGGGAGGGCTGAGGGGCACAGATACGCAGTATTTT
>.|many|TRBV27|TRBJ2-7
CASSRGGQGAYYEQYF
TGTGCCAGCAGTCGGGGGGGACAGGGAGCTTACTACGAGCAGTACTTC
>.|many|TRBV12-3/TRBV12-4|TRBJ1-1
CASRKTWDGNTEAFF
TGTGCCAGCAGGAAAACGTGGGATGGGAACACTGAAGCTTTCTTT
>.|.|TRBV7-2|TRBJ2-1
CASSPWGAGEQFF
TGTGCCAGCAGCCCCTGGGGAGCAGGTGAGCAGTTCTTC
>TRBD2|many|TRBV7-2|TRBJ2-5
CASSFPAGGGWETQYF
TGTGCCAGCAGCTTTCCAGCGGGAGGGGGTTGGGAGACCCAGTACTTC
>.|many|TRBV7-3|TRBJ2-1
CASSVGTYNEQFF
TGTGCCAGCAGCGTGGGCACCTACAATGAGCAGTTCTTC
>TRBD1|many|TRBV28|TRBJ2-7
CASTGTGGIYEQYF
TGTGCCAGCACCGGGACAGGGGGTATCTACGAGCAGTACTTC
>.|many|TRBV7-9|TRBJ1-1
CASSFTTGSWAEAFF
TGTGCCAGCAGCTTTACCACAGGGTCTTGGGCTGAAGCTTTCTTT
>TRBD1|few|TRBV27|TRBJ2-7
CASSLSRGPYEQYF
TGTGCCAGCAGTTTAAGCAGGGGGCCCTACGAGCAGTACTTC
>.|few|TRBV20-1|TRBJ2-1
CSASTDGATGARSSYNEQFF
TGCAGTGCTAGTACCGACGGCGCCACAGGCGCGCGAAGCTCCTACAATGAGCAGTTCTTC
>.|many|TRBV7-2|TRBJ2-2
CASSLLAGEIGELFF
TGTGCCAGCAGCTTACTCGCGGGTGAGATCGGGGAGCTGTTTTTT
>.|many|TRBV3-1|TRBJ2-7
CASSATAGGAERYEQYF
TGTGCCAGCAGCGCGACCGCCGGAGGAGCGGAAAGGTACGAGCAGTACTTC
>.|few|TRBV29-1|TRBJ1-1
CSVYAGGGGNTEAFF
TGCAGCGTCTATGCCGGGGGAGGGGGGAACACTGAAGCTTTCTTT
>.|many|TRBV20-1|TRBJ1-5
CSATAYGLIGQPQHF
TGCAGTGCTACCGCGTATGGCCTTATCGGTCAGCCCCAGCATTTT
>.|many|TRBV12-3/TRBV12-4|TRBJ2-2
CASSLQRTGELFF
TGTGCCAGCAGCCTTCAGAGAACCGGGGAGCTGTTTTTT
>TRBD1|few|TRBV28|TRBJ2-5
CASSFRTGGVPLKLDQETQYF
TGTGCCAGCAGTTTCAGGACAGGGGGAGTTCCCTTGAAGTTGGACCAAGAGACCCAGTACTTC
>.|.|TRBV19|TRBJ2-3
CASSILGAGGGTDTQYF
TGTGCCAGTAGTATCCTCGGGGCAGGGGGAGGAACAGATACGCAGTATTTT
>.|few|TRBV7-3|TRBJ2-6
CASSRSGTSGANVLTF
TGTGCCAGCAGCCGGTCCGGTACCTCTGGGGCCAACGTCCTGACTTTC
>.|many|TRBV7-2|TRBJ2-1
CASRAGVMNEQFF
TGTGCCAGCAGGGCCGGGGTCATGAATGAGCAGTTCTTC
>.|many|TRBV6-1|TRBJ1-6
CASRTDAQGRNSPLHF
TGTGCCAGCCGGACGGACGCGCAGGGGAGAAATTCACCCCTCCACTTT
>.|few|TRBV6-1|TRBJ2-7
CASSQSLWEQYF
TGTGCCAGCAGCCAGTCACTATGGGAGCAGTACTTC
>.|few|TRBV19|TRBJ2-5
CASSISGDGETQYF
TGTGCCAGTAGTATCTCGGGGGATGGAGAGACCCAGTACTTC
>TRBD1|many|TRBV29-1|TRBJ2-3
CSVSRDRGTDTQYF
TGCAGCGTCTCCCGGGACAGGGGTACAGATACGCAGTATTTT
>TRBD1|few|TRBV25-1|TRBJ1-6
CASSDFRTGWLANSPLHF
TGTGCCAGCAGTGACTTCCGGACAGGTTGGCTTGCTAATTCACCCCTCCACTTT
>.|many|TRBV7-9|TRBJ2-3
CASERGTDTQYF
TGTGCCAGCGAGAGGGGCACAGATACGCAGTATTTT
>TRBD2|.|TRBV6-1|TRBJ2-3
CASRSGLAGRTDTQYF
TGTGCCAGCAGATCGGGACTAGCGGGACGCACAGATACGCAGTATTTT